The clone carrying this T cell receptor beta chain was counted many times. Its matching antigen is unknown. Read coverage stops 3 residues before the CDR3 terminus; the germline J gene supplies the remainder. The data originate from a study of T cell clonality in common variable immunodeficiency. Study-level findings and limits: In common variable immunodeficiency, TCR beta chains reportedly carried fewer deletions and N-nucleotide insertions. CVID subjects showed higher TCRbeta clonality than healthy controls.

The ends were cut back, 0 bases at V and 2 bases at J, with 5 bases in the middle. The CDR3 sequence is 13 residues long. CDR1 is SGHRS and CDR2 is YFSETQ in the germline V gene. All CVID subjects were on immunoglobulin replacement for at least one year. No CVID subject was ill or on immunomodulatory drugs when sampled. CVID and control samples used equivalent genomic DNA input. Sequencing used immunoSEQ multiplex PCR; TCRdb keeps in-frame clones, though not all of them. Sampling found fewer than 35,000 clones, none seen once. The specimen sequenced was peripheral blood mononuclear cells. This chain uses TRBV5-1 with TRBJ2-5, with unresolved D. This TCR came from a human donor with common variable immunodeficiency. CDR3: CASSLVAQETQYF. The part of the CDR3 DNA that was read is TGCGCCAGCAGCTTGGTGGCACAAGAGACC.